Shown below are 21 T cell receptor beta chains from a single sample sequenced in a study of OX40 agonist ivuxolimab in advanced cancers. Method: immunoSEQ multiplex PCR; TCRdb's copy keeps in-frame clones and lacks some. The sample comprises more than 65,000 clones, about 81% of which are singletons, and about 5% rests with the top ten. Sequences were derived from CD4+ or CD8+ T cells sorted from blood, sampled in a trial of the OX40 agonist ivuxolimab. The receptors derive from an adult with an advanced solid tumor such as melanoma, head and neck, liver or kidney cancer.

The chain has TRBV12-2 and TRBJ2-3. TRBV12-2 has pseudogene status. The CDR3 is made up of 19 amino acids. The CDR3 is CASRLTGLETGAGTDTQYF. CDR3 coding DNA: TGTGCAAGTCGCTTAACGGGCTTGGAGACTGGAGCAGGCACAGATACGCAGTATTTT.

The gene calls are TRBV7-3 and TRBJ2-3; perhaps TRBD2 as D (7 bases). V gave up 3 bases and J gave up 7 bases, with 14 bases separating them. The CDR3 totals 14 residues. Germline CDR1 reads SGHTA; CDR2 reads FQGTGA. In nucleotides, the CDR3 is TGTGCCAGCAGCTTGTCGGGGGGCTCGAATACGCAGTATTTT. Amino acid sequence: CASSLSGGSNTQYF.

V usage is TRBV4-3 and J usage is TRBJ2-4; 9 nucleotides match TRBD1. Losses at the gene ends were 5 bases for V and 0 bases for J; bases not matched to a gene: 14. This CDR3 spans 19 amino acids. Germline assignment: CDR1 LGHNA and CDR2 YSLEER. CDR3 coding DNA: TGCGCCAGCAGCGTAGGGTACATACAGGGGGCTTTAGCCAAAAACATTCAGTACTTC. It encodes CASSVGYIQGALAKNIQYF.

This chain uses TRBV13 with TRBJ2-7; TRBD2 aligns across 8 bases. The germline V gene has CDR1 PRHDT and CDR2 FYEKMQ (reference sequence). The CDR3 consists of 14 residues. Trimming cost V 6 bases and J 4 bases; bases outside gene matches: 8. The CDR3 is CASRPAGGRYEQYF. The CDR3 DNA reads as TGTGCCAGCAGACCCGCGGGGGGCAGGTACGAGCAGTACTTC.

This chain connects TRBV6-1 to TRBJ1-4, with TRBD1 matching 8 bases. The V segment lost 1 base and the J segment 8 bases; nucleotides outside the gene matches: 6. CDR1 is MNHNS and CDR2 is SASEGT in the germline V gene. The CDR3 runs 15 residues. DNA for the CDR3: TGTGCCAGCAGTGAAGTCCAGGGGGCTGGCGAAAAACTGTTTTTT. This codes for CASSEVQGAGEKLFF.

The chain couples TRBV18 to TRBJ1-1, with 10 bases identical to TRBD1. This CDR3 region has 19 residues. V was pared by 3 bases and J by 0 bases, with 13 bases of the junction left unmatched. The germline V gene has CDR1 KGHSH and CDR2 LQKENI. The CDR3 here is CASSPWGQGRGSMNTEAFF. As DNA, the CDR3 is TGTGCCAGCTCACCTTGGGGACAGGGGCGTGGGAGCATGAACACTGAAGCTTTCTTT.

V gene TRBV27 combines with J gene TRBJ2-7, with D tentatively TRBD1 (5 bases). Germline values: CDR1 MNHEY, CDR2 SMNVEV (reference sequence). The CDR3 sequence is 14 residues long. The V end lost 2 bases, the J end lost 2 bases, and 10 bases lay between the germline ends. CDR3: CASSLGAGTYEQYF. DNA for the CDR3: TGTGCCAGCAGTTTAGGGGCAGGGACCTACGAGCAGTACTTC.

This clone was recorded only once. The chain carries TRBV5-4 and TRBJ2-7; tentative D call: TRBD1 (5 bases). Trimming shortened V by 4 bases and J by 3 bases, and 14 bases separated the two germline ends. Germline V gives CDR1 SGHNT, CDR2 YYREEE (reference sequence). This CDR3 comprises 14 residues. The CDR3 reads CASSPQTELYEQYF. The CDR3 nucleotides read TGTGCCAGCAGCCCCCAGACAGAACTCTACGAGCAGTACTTC.

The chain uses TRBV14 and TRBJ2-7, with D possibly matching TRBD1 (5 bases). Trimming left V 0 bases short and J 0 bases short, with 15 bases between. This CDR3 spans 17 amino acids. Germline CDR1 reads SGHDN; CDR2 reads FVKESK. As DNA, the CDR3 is TGTGCCAGCAGCCAAGAATTGAGCCCAGGGTACTCCTACGAGCAGTACTTC. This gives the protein CASSQELSPGYSYEQYF.

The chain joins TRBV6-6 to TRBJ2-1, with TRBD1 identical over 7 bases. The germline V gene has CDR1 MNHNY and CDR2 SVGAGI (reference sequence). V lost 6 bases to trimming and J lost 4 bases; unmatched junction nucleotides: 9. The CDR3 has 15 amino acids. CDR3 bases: TGTGCCAGCAGACCGACAGGGCAGATGTACAATGAGCAGTTCTTC. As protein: CASRPTGQMYNEQFF.

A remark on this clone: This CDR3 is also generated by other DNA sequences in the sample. The CDR3: CASSPSSSYNEQFF. The DNA for the CDR3 is TGTGCCAGCTCCCCTTCGAGCTCCTACAATGAGCAGTTCTTC. This chain links TRBV18 with TRBJ2-1; D unresolved. The V gene's germline CDR1 is KGHSH and CDR2 LQKENI. The CDR3 totals 14 residues. V shed 6 bases and J shed 0 bases, with 9 bases lying between them.

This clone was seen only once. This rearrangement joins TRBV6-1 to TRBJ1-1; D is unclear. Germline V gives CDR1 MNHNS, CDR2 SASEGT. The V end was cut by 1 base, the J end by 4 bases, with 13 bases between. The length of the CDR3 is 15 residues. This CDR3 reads CASSEVGGSGTEAFF. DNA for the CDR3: TGTGCCAGCAGTGAAGTTGGCGGATCGGGCACTGAAGCTTTCTTT.

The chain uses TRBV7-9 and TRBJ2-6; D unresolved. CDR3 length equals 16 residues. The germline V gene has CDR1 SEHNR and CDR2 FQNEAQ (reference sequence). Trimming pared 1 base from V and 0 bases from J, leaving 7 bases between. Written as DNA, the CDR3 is TGTGCCAGCAGCTTAGGTGTGACCTCTGGGGCCAACGTCCTGACTTTC. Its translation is CASSLGVTSGANVLTF.

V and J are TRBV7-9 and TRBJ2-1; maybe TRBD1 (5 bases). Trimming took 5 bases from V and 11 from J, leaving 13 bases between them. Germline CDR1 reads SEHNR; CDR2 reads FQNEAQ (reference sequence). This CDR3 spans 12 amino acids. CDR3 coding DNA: TGTGCCAGCAGCGGCCCGACAGTCAAGCAGTTCTTC. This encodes CASSGPTVKQFF.

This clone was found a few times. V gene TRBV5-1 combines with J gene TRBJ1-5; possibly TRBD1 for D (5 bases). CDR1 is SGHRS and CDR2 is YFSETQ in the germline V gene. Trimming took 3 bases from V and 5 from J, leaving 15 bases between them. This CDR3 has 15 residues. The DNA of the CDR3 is TGCGCCAGCAGCTCGGACGCAGGGACCGATCAGCCCCAGCATTTT. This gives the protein CASSSDAGTDQPQHF.

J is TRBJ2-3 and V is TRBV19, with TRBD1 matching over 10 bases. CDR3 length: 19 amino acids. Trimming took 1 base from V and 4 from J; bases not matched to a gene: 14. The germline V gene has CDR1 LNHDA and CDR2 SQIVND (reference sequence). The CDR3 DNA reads TGTGCCAGTAGTATAGGACAGGGGGCGATAAGCGATCCCGCAGATACGCAGTATTTT. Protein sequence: CASSIGQGAISDPADTQYF. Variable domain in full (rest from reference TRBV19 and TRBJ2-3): DGGITQSPKYLFRKEGQNVTLSCEQNLNHDAMYWYRQDPGQGLRLIYYSQIVNDFQKGDIAEGYSVSREKKESFPLTVTSAQKNPTAFYLCASSIGQGAISDPADTQYFGPGTRLTVL.

CDR3 sequence (DNA): TGTGCCAGCAGGAACCAAAACACCATATATTTT. It codes for CASRNQNTIYF. The genes are TRBV7-9 and TRBJ1-3; the D is unclear. CDR1 and CDR2 from the germline V gene are SEHNR and FQNEAQ (reference sequence). The CDR3 is 11 amino acids. V was cut by 6 bases and J by 6 bases, with 6 bases left in between.

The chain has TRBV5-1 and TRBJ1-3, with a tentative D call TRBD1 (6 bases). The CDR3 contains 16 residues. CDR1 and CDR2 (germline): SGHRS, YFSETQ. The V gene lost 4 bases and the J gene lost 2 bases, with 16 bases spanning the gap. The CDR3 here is CASSEQGIGTGNTIYF. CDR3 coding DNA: TGCGCCAGCAGCGAACAGGGTATCGGGACTGGAAACACCATATATTTT.

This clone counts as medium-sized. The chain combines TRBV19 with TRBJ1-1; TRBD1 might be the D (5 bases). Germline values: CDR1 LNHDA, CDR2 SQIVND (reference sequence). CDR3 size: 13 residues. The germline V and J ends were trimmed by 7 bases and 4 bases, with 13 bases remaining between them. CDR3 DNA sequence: TGTGCCAGTAAGGCGAGGGGCCCCACTGAAGCTTTCTTT. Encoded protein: CASKARGPTEAFF.

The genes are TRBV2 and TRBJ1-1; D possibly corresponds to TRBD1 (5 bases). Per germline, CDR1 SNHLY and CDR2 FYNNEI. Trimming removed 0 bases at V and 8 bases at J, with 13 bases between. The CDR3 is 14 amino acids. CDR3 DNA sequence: TGTGCCAGCAGTGAAGCTGGGGCGGATCAGGAAGCTTTCTTT. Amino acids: CASSEAGADQEAFF.

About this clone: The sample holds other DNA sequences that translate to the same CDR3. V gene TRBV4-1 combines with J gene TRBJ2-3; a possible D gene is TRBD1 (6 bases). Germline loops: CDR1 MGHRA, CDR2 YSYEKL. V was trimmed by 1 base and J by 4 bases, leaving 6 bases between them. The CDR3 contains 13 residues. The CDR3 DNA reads TGCGCCAGCAGCCAAGCAGGGGCAGATACGCAGTATTTT. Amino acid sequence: CASSQAGADTQYF.